This T cell receptor (beta chain) was recovered during a study of cytomegalovirus exposure and HLA in healthy donors. A multiplex PCR was run with 60 Vbeta primers and 13 Jbeta primers. Some clones are missing from TCRdb's copy, which holds only in-frame ones; the method was immunoSEQ multiplex PCR. The sample includes around 130,000 clones, over 70% of them seen just once. The material sequenced was PBMCs. This receptor was identified in a young woman in good health and CMV-seronegative.

For the CDR3, the DNA is TGTGCCAGCAGTGGGCCTCTCGGGGACTATGGCTACACCTTC. Its translation is CASSGPLGDYGYTF. The genes are TRBV2 and TRBJ1-2, with D unclear. V dropped 4 bases and J dropped 3 bases, with 12 bases sitting between them. Germline V gene data show CDR1 as SNHLY and CDR2 as FYNNEI. The CDR3 has 14 amino acids.